Listed below are T cell receptor beta chains from one sample, sequenced in a study of PD-L1 blockade in urothelial cancer. Sequencing was performed with immunoSEQ multiplex PCR; in TCRdb, only in-frame clones are kept and a portion is missing. The sample consists of tens of thousands of clones, about 88% of them appearing once. Sequencing was performed on PBMCs, taken around atezolizumab (anti-PD-L1) treatment. The origin of the receptors is a man aged 55 to 70 with urothelial cancer. The CDR3 runs from the conserved cysteine through the conserved F or W. A D gene is named only where the DNA matches it firmly. Size is stated for part of the rows, as once, few or many counts, or as a class when the clone is expanded.

v_gene	abundance	d_gene	j_gene	CDR3aa	CDR3nt
TRBV6-5	.	.	TRBJ1-2	CASSRLAGYTF	TGTGCCAGCAGTCGGCTGGCAGGTTACACCTTC
TRBV5-1	.	.	TRBJ1-3	CASSLDSVGNTIYF	TGCGCCAGCAGCTTGGATTCCGTAGGAAACACCATATATTTT
TRBV4-3	.	TRBD1	TRBJ1-3	CASSQGQGGNTIYF	TGCGCCAGCAGCCAAGGACAGGGGGGAAACACCATATATTTT
TRBV19	.	TRBD2	TRBJ2-7	CASQIPGLAASYEQYF	TGTGCCAGCCAAATCCCGGGACTAGCGGCCTCCTACGAGCAGTACTTC
TRBV6-5	few	.	TRBJ1-2	CASRGPQANYGYTF	TGTGCCAGCAGGGGGCCTCAAGCTAACTATGGCTACACCTTC
TRBV19	.	TRBD2	TRBJ2-5	CASSIRREPGETQYF	TGTGCCAGTAGTATACGGCGGGAGCCGGGAGAGACCCAGTACTTC
TRBV9	.	.	TRBJ2-1	CASSLSGRNEQFF	TGTGCCAGCAGCCTAAGTGGGAGGAATGAGCAGTTCTTC
TRBV30	.	TRBD2	TRBJ2-1	CAWSPGLALSEQFF	TGTGCCTGGAGTCCGGGACTAGCGCTGAGTGAGCAGTTCTTC
TRBV18	.	TRBD2	TRBJ2-7	CASSPGLAGVYEQYF	TGTGCCAGCTCCCCCGGACTAGCGGGGGTCTACGAGCAGTACTTC
TRBV2	.	TRBD1	TRBJ1-6	CASSYRGLYNSPLHF	TGTGCCAGCAGTTACAGGGGCTTATATAATTCACCCCTCCACTTT
TRBV6-1	.	.	TRBJ2-1	CASSEPADYNEQFF	TGTGCCAGCAGTGAGCCAGCGGACTACAATGAGCAGTTCTTC
TRBV19	.	.	TRBJ2-3	CASTGFGRSDTQYF	TGTGCCAGTACGGGGTTCGGGCGGTCGGATACGCAGTATTTT
TRBV9	.	.	TRBJ2-7	CASSSRTESYEQYF	TGTGCCAGCAGCTCCCGGACAGAAAGTTACGAGCAGTACTTC
TRBV5-1	.	.	TRBJ2-5	CASSRTSLSRGEETQYF	TGCGCCAGCAGCCGTACGTCACTGTCCAGGGGTGAAGAGACCCAGTACTTC
TRBV19	once	TRBD1	TRBJ1-2	CASSIPTGRYGYTF	TGTGCCAGTAGTATCCCGACAGGGAGGTATGGCTACACCTTC
TRBV18	.	.	TRBJ2-7	CASSPTLAYEQYF	TGTGCCAGCTCACCGACACTTGCCTACGAGCAGTACTTC
TRBV9	.	.	TRBJ1-1	CASSPPGGNTEAFF	TGTGCCAGCAGCCCCCCGGGGGGTAACACTGAAGCTTTCTTT
TRBV7-3	.	.	TRBJ1-1	CASSDSGPSEAFF	TGTGCCAGCAGCGATAGCGGGCCGTCGGAAGCTTTCTTT
TRBV5-3	once	TRBD2	TRBJ2-1	CARSLGVLAGLGEQFF	TGTGCCAGAAGCTTGGGGGTACTAGCGGGACTTGGTGAGCAGTTCTTC
TRBV11-1	.	.	TRBJ1-1	CASRQTVKAFF	TGTGCCAGCAGACAAACCGTCAAAGCTTTCTTT
TRBV5-4	.	.	TRBJ2-1	CASSWGGQVHEQFF	TGTGCCAGCAGCTGGGGGGGACAGGTTCATGAGCAGTTCTTC
TRBV30	once	TRBD2	TRBJ2-5	CAWSRTSGGETQYF	TGTGCCTGGAGCCGGACTAGCGGTGGGGAGACCCAGTACTTC
TRBV19	.	TRBD2	TRBJ2-1	CASSIQGLAGQEQFF	TGTGCCAGTAGTATCCAGGGACTAGCGGGACAGGAGCAGTTCTTC
TRBV7-9	.	TRBD1	TRBJ2-1	CASSRPGTGDDEQFF	TGTGCCAGCAGCCGGCCCGGGACAGGGGACGATGAGCAGTTCTTC
TRBV5-5	once	.	TRBJ2-3	CASSSWEDRMDTQYF	TGTGCCAGCAGCTCCTGGGAAGACAGGATGGATACGCAGTATTTT
TRBV2	once	TRBD2	TRBJ2-2	CASSDQSGIGTGELFF	TGTGCCAGCAGTGACCAAAGCGGGATCGGGACCGGGGAGCTGTTTTTT
TRBV29-1	.	.	TRBJ2-5	CSVGQNQETQYF	TGCAGCGTCGGACAGAATCAAGAGACCCAGTACTTC
TRBV7-3	.	.	TRBJ1-1	CASSLRPSLNTEAFF	TGTGCCAGCAGCTTGCGCCCCTCCCTGAACACTGAAGCTTTCTTT
TRBV29-1	.	.	TRBJ1-4	CSADSGNEKLFF	TGCAGCGCGGACAGTGGGAATGAAAAACTGTTTTTT
TRBV4-3	.	TRBD2	TRBJ2-3	CASSQDWTSGRGSDTQYF	TGCGCCAGCAGCCAAGATTGGACTAGCGGGAGGGGTTCAGATACGCAGTATTTT
TRBV6-1	.	TRBD1	TRBJ2-1	CASSEARRGRGNEQFF	TGTGCCAGCAGTGAAGCGAGAAGGGGGCGCGGGAATGAGCAGTTCTTC
TRBV19	.	.	TRBJ2-2	CASRRIRGELFF	TGTGCCAGTAGGCGGATTCGAGGGGAGCTGTTTTTT
TRBV7-3	.	.	TRBJ2-5	CASSLTGGGETQYF	TGTGCCAGCAGCTTAACGGGGGGAGGAGAGACCCAGTACTTC
TRBV6-1	.	TRBD1	TRBJ1-5	CASHSTGGNQPQHF	TGTGCCAGCCATTCGACAGGGGGCAATCAGCCCCAGCATTTT
TRBV7-2	few	.	TRBJ2-7	CASSLPSSYEQYF	TGTGCCAGCAGCTTACCGAGCTCCTACGAGCAGTACTTC
TRBV25-1	.	TRBD1	TRBJ2-2	CASSEYGQGGTGELFF	TGTGCCAGCAGTGAATATGGACAGGGAGGTACCGGGGAGCTGTTTTTT